The 7 T cell receptor beta chains listed next were all sequenced from one sample in a study of cytomegalovirus exposure and HLA in healthy donors. PCR used 60 Vbeta primers and 13 Jbeta primers. The method was immunoSEQ multiplex PCR; TCRdb's version includes in-frame clones alone and lacks a portion of them. The sample carries tens of thousands of clones, roughly 69% recorded once. Material: PBMCs. Every receptor here comes from a woman aged 25-40 years in good health and CMV-seronegative.

The rearrangement joins TRBV19 to TRBJ2-2; D is perhaps TRBD1 (5 bases). Trimming took 9 bases from V and 4 from J, leaving 15 bases between them. There are 14 residues in the CDR3. CDR1 LNHDA and CDR2 SQIVND come from the germline V gene (reference sequence). Here the CDR3 reads CASSSQVITGELFF. CDR3 in DNA: TGTGCCAGCTCGTCACAGGTGATCACCGGGGAGCTGTTTTTT. The variable domain in full, with the rest retrieved from reference TRBV19 and TRBJ2-2, is DGGITQSPKYLFRKEGQNVTLSCEQNLNHDAMYWYRQDPGQGLRLIYYSQIVNDFQKGDIAEGYSVSREKKESFPLTVTSAQKNPTAFYLCASSSQVITGELFFGEGSRLTVL.

The gene calls are TRBV9 and TRBJ2-1; 11 nucleotides agree with TRBD2. In germline, CDR1 is SGDLS, CDR2 YYNGEE. V shed 4 bases, J shed 12 bases, and the junction held 12 bases outside the gene matches. This CDR3 spans 15 amino acids. As DNA, the CDR3 is TGTGCCAGCAGCCTAGCCACGGGACTAGCGGTGAGGCAGTTCTTC. Translated: CASSLATGLAVRQFF.

V and J are TRBV16 and TRBJ1-1; 8 bases are a match to TRBD1. Trimming cost V 4 bases and J 1 base; bases outside gene matches: 5. CDR3 length equals 15 residues. CDR1 is KGHSY, CDR2 FQNENV, per germline. CDR3 sequence (DNA): TGTGCCAGCAGCCCTTGGGGGACAGGGAACACTGAAGCTTTCTTT. It encodes CASSPWGTGNTEAFF.

The chain combines TRBV4-2 with TRBJ1-6, with TRBD1 as a possible D gene (5 bases). This CDR3 has 15 residues. The V gene's germline CDR1 is LGHNA and CDR2 YNFKEQ. V shed 0 bases and J shed 7 bases, with 10 bases lying between them. CDR3 sequence (DNA): TGTGCCAGCAGCCAAGAATTCAAGGGGAATTCACCCCTCCACTTT. It encodes CASSQEFKGNSPLHF.

The rearrangement links TRBV5-8 to TRBJ2-3; TRBD1 might be the D (6 bases). Germline CDR1 and CDR2: SGHTS and YDEGEE. Between the trimmed V and J ends, which lost 0 bases and 2 bases, there was a span of 7 bases. CDR3 size: 14 residues. The CDR3 DNA follows: TGTGCCAGCAGCTTGGGACAGGACACAGATACGCAGTATTTT. Residues: CASSLGQDTDTQYF.

This sequence joins TRBV2 and TRBJ1-5, with a weak D call TRBD1 (5 bases). CDR1 and CDR2 from the germline V gene are SNHLY and FYNNEI. The CDR3 sequence is 15 residues long. Trimming cost V 3 bases and J 6 bases, with 15 bases left between them. CDR3 in DNA: TGTGCCAGCAGTGACGAGCCCCGGGGGGTTCAGCCCCAGCATTTT. Its translation: CASSDEPRGVQPQHF.

With regard to this clone: Other DNA sequences from this sample encode an identical CDR3 as well. The chain links TRBV6-1 to TRBJ2-7; weak D call: TRBD1 (6 bases). The V gene lost 2 bases and the J gene lost 4 bases, with 6 bases spanning the gap. Per germline, CDR1 MNHNS and CDR2 SASEGT. The CDR3 runs 12 residues. CDR3 DNA sequence: TGTGCCAGCAGTGAACAGGGGTACGAGCAGTACTTC. Translated: CASSEQGYEQYF.